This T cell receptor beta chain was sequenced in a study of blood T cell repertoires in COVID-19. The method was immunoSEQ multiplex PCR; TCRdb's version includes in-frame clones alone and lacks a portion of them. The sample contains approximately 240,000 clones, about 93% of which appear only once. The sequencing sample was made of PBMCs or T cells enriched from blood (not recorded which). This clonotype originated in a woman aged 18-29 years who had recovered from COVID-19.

CDR3 amino acids: CATSRDHGTVHGYTF. Written as DNA, the CDR3 is TGTGCCACCAGCAGAGATCACGGGACAGTTCATGGCTACACCTTC. The chain carries TRBV15 and TRBJ1-2, with 7 bases aligning to TRBD1. Germline CDR1 and CDR2: LNHNV and YYDKDF (reference sequence). J gave up 6 bases and V 0 bases, and 7 bases lay outside the gene matches. The CDR3 has 15 residues.